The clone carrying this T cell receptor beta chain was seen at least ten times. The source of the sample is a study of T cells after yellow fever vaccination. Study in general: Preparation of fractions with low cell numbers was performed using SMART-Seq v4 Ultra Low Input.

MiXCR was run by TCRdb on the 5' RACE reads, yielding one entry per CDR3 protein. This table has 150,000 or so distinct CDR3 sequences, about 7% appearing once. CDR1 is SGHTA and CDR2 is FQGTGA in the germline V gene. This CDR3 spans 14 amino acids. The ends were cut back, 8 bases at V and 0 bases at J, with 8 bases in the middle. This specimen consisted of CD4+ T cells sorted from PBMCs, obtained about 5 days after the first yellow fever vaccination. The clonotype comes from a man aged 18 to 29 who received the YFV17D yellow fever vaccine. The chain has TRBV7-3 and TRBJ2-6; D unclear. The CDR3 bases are TGTGCCAGCGGAACCAACTCTGGGGCCAACGTCCTGACTTTC. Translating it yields CASGTNSGANVLTF.